Sequencing of this T cell receptor (beta chain) was carried out in a study of long-term antiretroviral therapy in people with HIV. CDR1 and CDR2 from the germline V gene are KGHSH and LQKENI. V was clipped by 3 bases and J by 5 bases, with 7 bases between them. This CDR3 is built from 13 residues. Survey-level immunoSEQ v3.0 assays were run. The data were produced by immunoSEQ multiplex PCR, yet TCRdb's version contains in-frame clones alone and is incomplete. Here the sample spans roughly 20,000 clones, around 82% being singletons. Each donor had at least one pre-ART and at least two post-ART PBMC samples. Findings and limits, study-wide: Blood specimens, gathered between 2004 and 2017, were possibly obtained under older ART regimens.

Points on this clone: Its antigen is still unknown.

This receptor was taken from a young man with HIV. Sample: unsorted PBMCs, taken 1.5 years after starting antiretroviral therapy. The chain joins TRBV18 to TRBJ1-4; D remains ambiguous. The CDR3 nucleotides read TGTGCCAGCTCACCCTCGGGGAATGAAAAACTGTTTTTT. Translated, it gives CASSPSGNEKLFF.